This T cell receptor beta chain came from a study of early T cells in non-severe SARS-CoV-2 infection (dated by TCRdb to about 2021). Regarding the research as a whole: Because TCR sequencing relied on bulk RNA taken from unsorted whole blood, pairing of alpha and beta chains was not possible. General findings and caveats noted by the study authors: Matching against VDJdb was skewed toward anti-spike CD8 responses, likely underestimated virus-specific expansions, and missed private and CD4 specificities.

This clonotype was seen more than once but under ten times. Its binding antigen is unknown. No much larger clonotype is one base removed from it; base qualities were not supplied. A case-control design nested within a healthcare worker cohort in London, UK, was used, with weekly nasopharyngeal swab PCR tests and blood sampling performed. Between 23 and 31 March 2020, the week of the UK lockdown, healthcare workers were enrolled and then followed up weekly for as long as 16 weeks. The CDR3 contains 17 residues, cysteine and phenylalanine counted. Of the read, only the CDR3 DNA is kept; its 51 bases are in frame from base 1. V ends up 5 bases short and J 7 bases short, with an unmatched junction base count of 12. Via the germline V gene, CDR1 is LGHNA and CDR2 YSLEER. The protocol used for the library was 5' RACE. Sequencing was performed on a NextSeq 500. In the TCR library protocol, unique molecular identifiers were attached to individual cDNA molecules to correct for PCR bias and sequencing error. Both TCR alpha and beta chains were sequenced, and tight co-correlation was observed between alpha and beta sequence abundances in each sample. The authors' pipeline ran thus. Decombinator V4 was used to annotate the V gene, J gene and CDR3 of the TCR sequences. TCRs were defined as expanded if a significant change between any two time points was detected under a Poisson model with p below 0.0001. TCR abundances were normalised to the total number of TCRs sequenced in each sample and reported as counts per million. TRAV1-2 paired with TRAJ12, TRAJ20 or TRAJ33 defined MAIT TCRs, while TRAV10 paired with TRAJ18 defined iNKT TCRs. VDJdb, accessed 1 November 2021, was searched for CMV, EBV and SARS-CoV-2 annotated TCRs, with TCRs annotated for multiple antigens excluded. TCRdb reprocessed the public reads (quality trimming at Q25 with fastp, clone calling with MiXCR) and kept in-frame beta chains. CDR3 protein sequences are deduplicated, and each keeps its most common genes and DNA. V and J calls and clone size were set by TCRdb, not the authors. The sample includes 45,000 to 65,000 distinct CDR3 sequences, with about 10% observed a single time. The ten largest clones capture about 12% of the sample.

The source is an adult who was a healthcare worker with PCR-confirmed SARS-CoV-2 infection or an uninfected control (not recorded which). In this chain, TRBV4-3 is recombined with TRBJ2-1, and 12 junctional nucleotides match TRBD2. The sequenced sample was whole blood. The encoded CDR3 is CASSYGASGGAENEQFF. Read as DNA, the sequence is TGCGCCAGCAGCTATGGAGCTAGCGGGGGGGCGGAGAATGAGCAGTTCTTC.